These 6 T cell receptor beta chains share one sample of origin, sequenced in a study of OX40 agonist ivuxolimab in advanced cancers. Sequencing was performed with immunoSEQ multiplex PCR; in TCRdb, only in-frame clones are kept and a portion is missing. The data show approximately 88,000 clones, about 88% seen once. The material sequenced was CD4+ or CD8+ T cells sorted from blood, taken in a trial of the OX40 agonist ivuxolimab. The source of these receptors is an adult with an advanced solid tumor such as melanoma, head and neck, liver or kidney cancer.

CDR3 sequence reads: CASSYQGIPREQYF. As DNA, the CDR3 is TGTGCCAGCAGTTATCAGGGGATCCCTCGCGAGCAGTACTTC. The J gene is TRBJ2-7, the V gene TRBV6-5; the D gene is possibly TRBD1 (6 bases). This CDR3 contains 14 residues. Per the germline V gene, CDR1 is MNHEY and CDR2 is SVGAGI. V was pared by 3 bases and J by 6 bases, with 15 bases between.

This clone has just one count. J is TRBJ1-1 and V is TRBV7-3; tentatively, D is TRBD1 (5 bases). V was cut by 3 bases and J by 5 bases, with 13 bases left in between. The CDR3 consists of 14 residues. Germline lookup yields CDR1 SGHTA and CDR2 FQGTGA. This CDR3 is CASSFSNTGTEAFF. The CDR3 DNA is TGTGCCAGCAGCTTCTCCAATACAGGAACTGAAGCTTTCTTT.

The chain joins TRBV6-5 to TRBJ2-5; D could derive from TRBD1 or TRBD2 (6 bases each). Trimming stripped 6 bases from V and 1 base from J, with 15 bases between. The CDR3 length is 15 residues. Germline CDR1 and CDR2: MNHEY and SVGAGI. Here the CDR3 reads CASSRDGGGQETQYF. In DNA form, the CDR3 reads TGTGCCAGCAGCCGGGATGGAGGGGGCCAAGAGACCCAGTACTTC.

The chain combines TRBV5-8 with TRBJ2-5; a weak D match, TRBD2 (7 bases). V lost 4 bases and J lost 5, with 18 bases in between. The CDR3 has 15 amino acids. Germline V gene data show CDR1 as SGHTS and CDR2 as YDEGEE. The CDR3 spells CASSRGGGPGETQYF. In DNA, the CDR3 is TGTGCCAGCAGCCGAGGGGGGGGTCCCGGGGAGACCCAGTACTTC.

The V and J genes are TRBV7-2 and TRBJ1-6; 7 nucleotides match TRBD1. The CDR3 has 19 residues. CDR1 SGHTA and CDR2 FQGNSA come from the germline V gene. Trimming removed 6 bases from V and 8 bases from J; junction bases left unmatched: 22. The CDR3 protein is CASSSPGTRGPRRDSPLHF. CDR3 coding DNA: TGTGCCAGCAGTTCCCCCGGGACAAGGGGGCCCCGACGGGATTCACCCCTCCACTTT.

The chain has TRBV5-1 and TRBJ1-5; 7 positions match TRBD1. Germline trimming cut 4 bases from V and 1 base from J; bases unmatched to any gene: 2. The CDR3 extends over 14 amino acids. CDR1 and CDR2 from the germline V gene are SGHRS and YFSETQ. The CDR3 spells CASSPRGSNQPQHF. The CDR3 DNA reads TGCGCCAGCAGCCCCAGGGGGAGCAATCAGCCCCAGCATTTT.